This T cell receptor (beta chain) was observed in a study of chemoradiotherapy in HPV16-positive cancers. General study points: Candidate HPV-specific clones and E7-related TCR motifs grew in tumor during treatment.

Notes on this clone: Its antigen is still unknown.

Clones were sequenced by immunoSEQ multiplex PCR, and TCRdb holds only the in-frame ones, with some missing. The sample shows 30,000 or so clones, about 88% of them seen only once. V was trimmed by 4 bases and J by 5 bases, leaving 11 bases between them. Germline V gene sequence: CDR1 SGHTA, CDR2 FQGNSA. This CDR3 contains 13 residues. This receptor was taken from a human donor with HPV-associated anogenital cancer. Sequences were derived from blood, sampled from a patient who underwent chemoradiotherapy. This rearrangement joins TRBV7-2 to TRBJ2-5; a weak D match, TRBD2 (5 bases). CDR3 sequence: CASSSMGAETQYF. Here the CDR3 DNA reads TGTGCCAGCAGCTCCATGGGAGCGGAGACCCAGTACTTC.